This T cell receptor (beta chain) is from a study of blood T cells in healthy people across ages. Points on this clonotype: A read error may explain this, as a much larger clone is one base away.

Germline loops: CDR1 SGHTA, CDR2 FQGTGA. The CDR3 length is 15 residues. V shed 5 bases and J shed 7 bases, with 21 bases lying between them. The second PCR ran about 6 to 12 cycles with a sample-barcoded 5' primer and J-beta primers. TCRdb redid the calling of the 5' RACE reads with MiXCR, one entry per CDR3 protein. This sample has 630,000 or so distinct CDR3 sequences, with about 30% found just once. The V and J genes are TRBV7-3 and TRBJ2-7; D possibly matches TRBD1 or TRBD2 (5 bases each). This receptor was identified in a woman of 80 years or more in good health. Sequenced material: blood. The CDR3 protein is CASSPPGPSSNEQYF. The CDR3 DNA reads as TGTGCCAGCAGCCCCCCGGGACCTTCATCGAATGAGCAGTACTTC.